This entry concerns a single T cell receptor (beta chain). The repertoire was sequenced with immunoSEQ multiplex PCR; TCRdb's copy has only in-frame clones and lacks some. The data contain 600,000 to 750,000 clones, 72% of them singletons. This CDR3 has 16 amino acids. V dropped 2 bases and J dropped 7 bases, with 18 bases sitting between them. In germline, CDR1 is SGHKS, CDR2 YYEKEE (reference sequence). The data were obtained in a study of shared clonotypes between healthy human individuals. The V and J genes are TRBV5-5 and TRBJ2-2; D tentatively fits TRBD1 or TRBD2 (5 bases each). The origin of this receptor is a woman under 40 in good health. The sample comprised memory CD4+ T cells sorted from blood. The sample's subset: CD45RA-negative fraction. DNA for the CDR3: TGTGCCAGCAGCTTACTAGTTGGGGCCGACGGCGGGGAGCTGTTTTTT. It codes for CASSLLVGADGGELFF. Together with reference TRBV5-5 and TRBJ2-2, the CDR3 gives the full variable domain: DAGVTQSPTHLIKTRGQQVTLRCSPISGHKSVSWYQQVLGQGPQFIFQYYEKEERGRGNFPDRFSARQFPNYSSELNVNALLLGDSALYLCASSLLVGADGGELFFGEGSRLTVL.